The source of this T cell receptor (beta chain) is a study of CD8+ T cells in alopecia areata (dated by TCRdb to 2017 to 2018). Turning to the overall study: In both human patients and the C3H/HeJ mouse model, the study applied high-throughput TCRbeta sequencing to look at T cell clonal expansion in alopecia areata. The RNA source kit depended on sample type: the PAXgene miRNA kit for fixed scalp, the miRNeasy kit for PBMCs, and the RNeasy kit for mouse skin. TCRbeta CDR3 regions were amplified by immunoSEQ multiplex PCR with 35 Vbeta forward and 13 Jbeta reverse primers. Scalp clonality was compared across normal scalp (n=4), patchy alopecia areata scalp (n=8), and alopecia totalis/universalis scalp (n=8). On the human side, TCRbeta sequencing was run on scalp tissue and on sorted CD4+ and CD8+ peripheral blood T cells from healthy controls and from alopecia areata patients with either patchy or totalis/universalis disease.

Results the study describes overall, beyond this receptor: Unlike mouse skin, which is dominated by gammadelta T cells, normal human skin has resident alphabeta T cells that are also sequenced, and this complicates analysis of the scalp TCR repertoire. Compared with mice, TCR sequences shared between patients were less clear, possibly partly because of HLA diversity across the patient population. Lesional scalp, especially in alopecia totalis/universalis, showed higher clonality and more expanded CD8+ clones than normal scalp, suggesting antigenic drive.

Points on this clone: Its antigen is unknown. Base qualities are not provided; no much larger clone lies one nucleotide away.

The library relied on the immunoSEQ multiplex PCR assay. For TCR sequencing, RNA was extracted from every sample and reverse transcribed into cDNA to serve as template. SuperScript III was used to make first-strand cDNA, primed with a 2:1 mix of oligo-dT and random hexamers. A synthetic immune receptor repertoire was used to gauge amplification bias, and whatever bias remained was removed computationally. As for the original processing: Raw reads were preprocessed to remove errors, and CDR3 was defined by IMGT conventions from the conserved cysteine to phenylalanine. Clonality was computed by normalizing Shannon entropy by log2 of the number of productive unique TCRs and subtracting the result from 1. Whether each scalp clone was CD4 or CD8 was inferred by checking scalp TCRbeta sequences against the CD4 and CD8 repertoires from sorted blood. TCRdb re-hosts the immuneACCESS table, in-frame sequences only. Its copies lack some clones; in the studies checked, an unresolved V gene accounts for under half of them, and the cause for the rest is not known. For V, J and clone size, that table is used; D and trimming come from the DNA. In all, the sample holds more than 95,000 clones, and less than 70% of those were seen once. The ten most abundant clones make up 2.5% to 3.5% of the sample.

Inclusive of the bounding cysteine and phenylalanine, the CDR3 is 12 residues long. Kept here is only the CDR3 DNA, which spans 36 bases and is read in frame from base 1. The trim is 1 base for V and 8 bases for J, with a gap of 5 bases between the germline ends. CDR1 and CDR2 (SEHNR, FQNEAQ) derive from the germline V gene (reference sequence). PBMCs were separated by density centrifugation and stained for CD3, CD4 and CD8, after which CD4+ and CD8+ T cells were sorted on a FACSAria. Scalp biopsies and blood samples were obtained from unaffected controls. The V and J segments used are TRBV7-9 and TRBJ2-2; no D gene can be assigned with confidence. Source material: CD4+ T cells sorted from blood. The TCR sequence derives from a human donor in good health. The sequenced DNA: TGTGCCAGCAGCTTAGACGATGGGGAGCTGTTTTTT. Its protein is CASSLDDGELFF.